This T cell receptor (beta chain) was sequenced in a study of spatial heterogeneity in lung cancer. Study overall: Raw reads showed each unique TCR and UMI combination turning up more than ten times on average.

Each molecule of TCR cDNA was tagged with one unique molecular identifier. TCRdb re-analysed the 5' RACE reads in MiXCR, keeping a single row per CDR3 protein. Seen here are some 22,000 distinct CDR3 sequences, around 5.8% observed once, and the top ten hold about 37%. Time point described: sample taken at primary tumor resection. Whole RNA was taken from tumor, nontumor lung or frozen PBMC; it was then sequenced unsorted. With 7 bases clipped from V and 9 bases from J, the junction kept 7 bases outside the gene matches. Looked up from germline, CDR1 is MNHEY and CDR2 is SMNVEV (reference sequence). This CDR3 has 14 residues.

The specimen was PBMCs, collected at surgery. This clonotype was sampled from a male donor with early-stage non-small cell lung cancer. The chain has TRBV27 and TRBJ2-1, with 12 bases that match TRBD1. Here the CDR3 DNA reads TGTGCCAGCAACCGGGACAGGGGGCCGGTTGAGCAGTTCTTC. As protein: CASNRDRGPVEQFF.